This TCR beta chain was profiled in a study of Ad26.COV2.S vaccination and SARS-CoV-2 variants. Assay used: immunoSEQ multiplex PCR; TCRdb lists only in-frame clones, some missing. The sample lists about 330,000 clones, 75% to 90% seen once, with 5% to 6.5% in the top ten. Indicated treatment: roughly 20 received Ad26.COV2.S at low or high dose, single or two shots; several received placebo; per-sample allocation not given. The samples date from day 63 after the first vaccine or placebo injection. Germline CDR1 SNHLY, CDR2 FYNNEI. The CDR3 covers 17 residues. Germline trimming cut 8 bases from V and 3 bases from J; bases unmatched to any gene: 10.

The source material was peripheral blood, sampled in a trial of Ad26.COV2.S vaccine versus placebo. The genes are TRBV2 and TRBJ2-1, with 13 bases matching TRBD2. This TCR was sampled from a person between 18 and 59 years old who received the Ad26.COV2.S COVID-19 vaccine or a placebo. CDR3 sequence reads: CASLGLAGVLGYNEQFF. In nucleotides, the CDR3 is TGTGCCAGCCTTGGACTAGCGGGAGTCTTGGGCTACAATGAGCAGTTCTTC.